This T cell receptor (beta chain) was profiled in a study of CXCR3-negative and CXCR3-positive naive CD8 T cells. Worth noting for this clonotype: What it recognizes is unknown.

Germline CDR1 is DFQATT and CDR2 is SNEGSKA (reference sequence). The CDR3 has 16 residues. The TRB libraries of cDNA were built by UMI-labeled 5' RACE. TCRdb reprocessed the 5' RACE reads and stores each CDR3 protein as one record, lacking DNA. The table lists 140,000 to 150,000 distinct CDR3 sequences. Overall study findings and caveats: Hydrophobicity was higher for TRB CDR3s found in CXCR3-positive naive cells than in CXCR3-negative naive cells.

Sample: naive CXCR3+ CD8+ T cells from blood. The subset denotes: CD45RO-CCR7+CD27+CD95- naive CD8+ T cells expressing CXCR3 (TNR3+). This clonotype was obtained from a human donor in good health. Some clones in this sample may be carry-over from other donors' samples. The gene calls are TRBV20-1 and TRBJ2-2; TCRdb indicates TRBD1, and absent DNA this call remains unverified. The CDR3 reads CSASAPGGENTGELFF.